These 12 T cell receptor beta chains share one sample of origin, sequenced in a study of blood T cell repertoires in COVID-19. The data were produced by immunoSEQ multiplex PCR, yet TCRdb's version contains in-frame clones alone and is incomplete. This table has around 480,000 clones, about 91% appearing once. Sequenced sample: peripheral blood. Source of these receptors: a woman between 50 and 59 years old with COVID-19, enrolled during active disease.

The chain has TRBV5-4 and TRBJ2-7; possible D gene TRBD2, 5 bases. V lost 5 bases and J lost 7, with 22 bases in between. The CDR3 length is 15 residues. CDR1 and CDR2 (germline): SGHNT, YYREEE (reference sequence). DNA for the CDR3: TGTGCCAGCAGTTATGTCGGGCCCGGATCGGGAGAGCAGTACTTC. Translated: CASSYVGPGSGEQYF.

V and J are TRBV11-2 and TRBJ1-1; no firm D call. Germline CDR1 SGHAT, CDR2 FQNNGV. The CDR3 has 14 residues. V lost 1 base, J lost 3 bases, and 9 bases lay in between. CDR3 nucleotides: TGTGCCAGCAGCTTAGCCTTCGGGGACACTGAAGCTTTCTTT. It is translated as CASSLAFGDTEAFF. The variable domain in full, completed from reference TRBV11-2 and TRBJ1-1, reads EAGVAQSPRYKIIEKRQSVAFWCNPISGHATLYWYQQILGQGPKLLIQFQNNGVVDDSQLPKDRFSAERLKGVDSTLKIQPAKLEDSAVYLCASSLAFGDTEAFFGQGTRLTVV.

The chain combines TRBV4-1 with TRBJ1-1, with D possibly being TRBD1 (6 bases). Germline V gene lookup returns CDR1 MGHRA and CDR2 YSYEKL. This CDR3 contains 15 residues. Trimming shortened V by 4 bases and J by 14 bases, and 26 bases separated the two germline ends. The CDR3 protein is CASSPGHTQGRGNFF. CDR3 DNA: TGCGCCAGCAGCCCGGGACACACACAAGGGAGGGGAAACTTCTTT.

The rearrangement uses TRBV12-3 or TRBV12-4 and TRBJ2-5; D remains unclear. V was trimmed by 4 bases and J by 13 bases, leaving 13 bases between them. CDR3 size: 11 residues. The CDR3 spells CASSYLESPYF. CDR3 bases: TGTGCCAGCAGTTACCTAGAGTCTCCGTACTTC.

This rearrangement joins TRBV28 to TRBJ2-3; 8 bases align to TRBD2. V was clipped by 1 base and J by 6 bases; unmatched bases: 9. The germline V gene encodes CDR1 MDHEN and CDR2 SYDVKM. This CDR3 has 16 residues. The CDR3 here is CASSLFAGGSWDTQYF. CDR3 coding DNA: TGTGCCAGCAGTTTATTTGCGGGGGGCTCATGGGATACGCAGTATTTT.

The chain recombines TRBV10-2 with TRBJ2-2, with D possibly matching TRBD1 (5 bases). Germline V CDR1 and CDR2: WSHSY, SAAADI. V was pared by 3 bases and J by 9 bases, with 11 bases between. The CDR3 totals 13 residues. This CDR3 reads CASSDQGLRELFF. DNA of the CDR3: TGCGCCAGCAGTGACCAGGGTCTCAGGGAGCTGTTTTTT.

The chain recombines TRBV9 with TRBJ2-3; 8 bases are shared with TRBD1. V gave up 4 bases and J gave up 0 bases; unmatched junction bases: 4. The germline V gene has CDR1 SGDLS and CDR2 YYNGEE. CDR3 length: 15 residues. The CDR3 DNA reads TGTGCCAGCAGCCCTCGGACAGGGAGCACAGATACGCAGTATTTT. This encodes CASSPRTGSTDTQYF.

The rearrangement links TRBV18 to TRBJ1-1; 9 bases align to TRBD1. V trimming: 4 bases; J trimming: 5 bases; junction bases outside the gene matches: 11. The CDR3 runs 16 residues. The germline CDR1 and CDR2 sequences are KGHSH and LQKENI. The CDR3 DNA reads TGTGCCAGCTCACTTAGCCGCGGGACAGGGAGAACTGAAGCTTTCTTT. It codes for CASSLSRGTGRTEAFF.

The rearrangement links TRBV3-1 (or the pseudogene TRBV3-2) to TRBJ2-7, with D perhaps TRBD2 (6 bases). The CDR3 length is 14 residues. CDR1 LGHDT and CDR2 YNNKEL come from the germline V gene (reference sequence). Between the trimmed V and J ends, which lost 4 bases and 1 base, there was a span of 11 bases. CDR3 DNA sequence: TGTGCCAGCAGCCCCGGGAGTGGGTCCTACGAGCAGTACTTC. This encodes CASSPGSGSYEQYF.

This chain links TRBV29-1 with TRBJ2-7; a possible D gene is TRBD1 (6 bases). From germline, CDR1 is SQVTM and CDR2 ANQGSEA. V dropped 6 bases and J dropped 2 bases, with 14 bases sitting between them. This CDR3 has 13 amino acids. The DNA of the CDR3 is TGCAGCGTCCTACAGGGATTTCCCTACGAGCAGTACTTC. Translating it yields CSVLQGFPYEQYF.

This clone appeared once. This rearrangement joins TRBV3-1 (or the pseudogene TRBV3-2) to TRBJ2-3; TRBD1 might be the D (5 bases). V lost 3 bases to trimming and J lost 14 bases, with 15 bases between them. CDR1 and CDR2 from the germline V gene are LGHDT and YNNKEL (reference sequence). There are 12 residues in the CDR3. The CDR3 sequence is CASSQGLNGWYF. CDR3 in DNA: TGTGCCAGCAGCCAGGGGCTCAACGGGTGGTATTTT.

The chain recombines TRBV30 with TRBJ1-2; 12 nucleotides line up with TRBD1. The J segment lost 6 bases and the V segment lost 0 bases, leaving 5 bases of the junction unmatched. The CDR3 runs to 15 residues. Germline V lookup: CDR1 GTSNPN, CDR2 SVGIG (reference sequence). The CDR3 DNA sequence: TGTGCCTGGAGTGTAGGGACAGGGGGCGCGGATGGCTACACCTTC. This encodes CAWSVGTGGADGYTF.